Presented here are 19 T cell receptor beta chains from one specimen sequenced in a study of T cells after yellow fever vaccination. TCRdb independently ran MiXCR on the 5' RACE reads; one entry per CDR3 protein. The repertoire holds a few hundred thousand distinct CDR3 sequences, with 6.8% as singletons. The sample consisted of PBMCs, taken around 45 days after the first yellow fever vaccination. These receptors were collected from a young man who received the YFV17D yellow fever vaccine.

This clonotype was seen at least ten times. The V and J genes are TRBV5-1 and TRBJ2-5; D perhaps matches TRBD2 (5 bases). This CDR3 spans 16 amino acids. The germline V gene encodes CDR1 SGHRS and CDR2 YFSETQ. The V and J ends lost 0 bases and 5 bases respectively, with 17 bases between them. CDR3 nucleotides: TGCGCCAGCAGCTTGGGGGTGGAAGGTCGCGGGGAGACCCAGTACTTC. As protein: CASSLGVEGRGETQYF.

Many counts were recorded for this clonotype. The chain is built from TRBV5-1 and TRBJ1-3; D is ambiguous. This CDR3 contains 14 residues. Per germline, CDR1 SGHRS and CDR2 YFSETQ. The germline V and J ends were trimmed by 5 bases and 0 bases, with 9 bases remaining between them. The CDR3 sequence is CASSSGRSGNTIYF. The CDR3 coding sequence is TGCGCCAGCAGTTCAGGCCGCTCTGGAAACACCATATATTTT.

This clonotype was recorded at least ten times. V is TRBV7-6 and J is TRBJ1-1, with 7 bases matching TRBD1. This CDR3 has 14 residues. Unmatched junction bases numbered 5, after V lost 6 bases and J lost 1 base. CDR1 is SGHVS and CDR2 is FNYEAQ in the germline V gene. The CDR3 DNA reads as TGTGCCAGCAGGGCAGGGGGTCCGAACACTGAAGCTTTCTTT. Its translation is CASRAGGPNTEAFF.

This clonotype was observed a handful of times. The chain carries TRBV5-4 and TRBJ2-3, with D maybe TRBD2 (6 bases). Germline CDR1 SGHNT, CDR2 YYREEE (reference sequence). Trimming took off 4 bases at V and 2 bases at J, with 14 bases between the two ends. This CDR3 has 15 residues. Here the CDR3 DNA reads TGTGCCAGCAGCCTCAAAGCGGGTTACACAGATACGCAGTATTTT. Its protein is CASSLKAGYTDTQYF.

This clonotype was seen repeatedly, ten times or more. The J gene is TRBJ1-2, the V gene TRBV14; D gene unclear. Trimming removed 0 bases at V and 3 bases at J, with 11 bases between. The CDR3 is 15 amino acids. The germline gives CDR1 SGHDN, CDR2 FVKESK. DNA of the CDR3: TGTGCCAGCAGCCAAGATATCGACGGGGACTATGGCTACACCTTC. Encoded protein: CASSQDIDGDYGYTF.

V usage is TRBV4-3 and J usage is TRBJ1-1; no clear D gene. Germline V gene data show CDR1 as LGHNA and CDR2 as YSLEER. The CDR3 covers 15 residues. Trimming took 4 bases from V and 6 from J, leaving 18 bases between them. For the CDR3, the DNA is TGCGCCAGCAGCCCCAGTCCAATCGGGAGCTCTGAAGCTTTCTTT. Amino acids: CASSPSPIGSSEAFF.

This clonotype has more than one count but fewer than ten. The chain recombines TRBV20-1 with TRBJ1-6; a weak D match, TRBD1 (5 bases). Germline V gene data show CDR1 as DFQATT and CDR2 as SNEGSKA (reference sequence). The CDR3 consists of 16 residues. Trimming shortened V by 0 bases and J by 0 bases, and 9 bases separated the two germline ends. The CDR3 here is CSARDRASSYNSPLHF. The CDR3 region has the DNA TGCAGTGCTAGAGACAGGGCGAGCTCCTATAATTCACCCCTCCACTTT.

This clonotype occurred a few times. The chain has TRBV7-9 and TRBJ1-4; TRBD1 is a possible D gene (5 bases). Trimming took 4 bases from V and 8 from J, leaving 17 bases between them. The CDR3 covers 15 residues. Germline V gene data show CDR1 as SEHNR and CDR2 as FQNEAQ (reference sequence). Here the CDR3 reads CASSSGTMRTEKLFF. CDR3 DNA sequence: TGTGCCAGCAGCTCGGGGACTATGCGTACCGAAAAACTGTTTTTT.

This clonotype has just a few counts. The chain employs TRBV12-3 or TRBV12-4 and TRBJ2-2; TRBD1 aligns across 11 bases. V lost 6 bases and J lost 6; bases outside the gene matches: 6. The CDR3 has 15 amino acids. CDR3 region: CASSGPGQGAGELFF. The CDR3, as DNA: TGTGCCAGCAGCGGACCGGGACAGGGGGCCGGGGAGCTGTTTTTT.

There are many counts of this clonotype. The DNA of the CDR3 is TGCAGTGCGCGAAGGGTCGGTCCCGCTAACTATGGCTACACCTTC. Translating it yields CSARRVGPANYGYTF. The rearrangement uses TRBV20-1 and TRBJ1-2; D is uncertain. The CDR3 spans 15 residues. Germline V lookup: CDR1 DFQATT, CDR2 SNEGSKA (reference sequence). V shed 6 bases and J shed 0 bases, with 17 bases lying between them.

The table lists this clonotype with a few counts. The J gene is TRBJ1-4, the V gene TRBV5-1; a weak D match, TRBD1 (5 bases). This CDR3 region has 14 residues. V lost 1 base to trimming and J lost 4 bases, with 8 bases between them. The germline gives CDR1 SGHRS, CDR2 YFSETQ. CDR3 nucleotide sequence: TGCGCCAGCAGCTTGTGGGGGATTAATGAAAAACTGTTTTTT. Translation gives CASSLWGINEKLFF.

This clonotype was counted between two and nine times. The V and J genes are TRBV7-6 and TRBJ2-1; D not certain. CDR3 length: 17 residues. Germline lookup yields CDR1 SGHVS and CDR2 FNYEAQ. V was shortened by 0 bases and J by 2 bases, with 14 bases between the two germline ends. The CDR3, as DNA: TGTGCCAGCAGCTTAGCGTGGGCGGCCTCTACCTACAATGAGCAGTTCTTC. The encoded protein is CASSLAWAASTYNEQFF.

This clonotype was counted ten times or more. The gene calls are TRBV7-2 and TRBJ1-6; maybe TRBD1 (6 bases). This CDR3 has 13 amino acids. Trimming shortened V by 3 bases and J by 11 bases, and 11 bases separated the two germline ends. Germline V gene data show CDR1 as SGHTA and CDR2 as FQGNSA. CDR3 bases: TGTGCCAGCAGCTTCAGGGGTAAGGCACCCCTCCACTTT. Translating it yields CASSFRGKAPLHF. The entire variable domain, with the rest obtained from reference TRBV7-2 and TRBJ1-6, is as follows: GAGVSQSPSNKVTEKGKDVELRCDPISGHTALYWYRQSLGQGLEFLIYFQGNSAPDKSGLPSDRFSAERTGGSVSTLTIQRTQQEDSAVYLCASSFRGKAPLHFGNGTRLTVT.

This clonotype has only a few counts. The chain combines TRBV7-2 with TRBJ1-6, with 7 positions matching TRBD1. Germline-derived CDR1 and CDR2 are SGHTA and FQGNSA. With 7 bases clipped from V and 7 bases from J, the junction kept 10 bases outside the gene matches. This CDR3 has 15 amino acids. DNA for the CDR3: TGTGCCAGCACCCGGGGACAGCCGGGAAATTCACCCCTCCACTTT. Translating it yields CASTRGQPGNSPLHF.

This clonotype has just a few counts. As DNA, the CDR3 is TGTGCCAGCAGCCCCCCCTGGACAGCGACGAACACCGGGGAGCTGTTTTTT. It yields the protein CASSPPWTATNTGELFF. The V gene is TRBV7-9, the J gene TRBJ2-2, with TRBD1 as a possible D gene (6 bases). The CDR3 spans 17 residues. CDR1 SEHNR and CDR2 FQNEAQ come from the germline V gene (reference sequence). V was shortened by 5 bases and J by 0 bases, with 16 bases between the two germline ends.

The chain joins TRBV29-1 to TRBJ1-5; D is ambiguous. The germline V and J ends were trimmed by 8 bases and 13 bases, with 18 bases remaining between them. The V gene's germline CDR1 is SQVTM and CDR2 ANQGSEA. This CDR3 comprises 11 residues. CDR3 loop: CSTKVDGSQHF. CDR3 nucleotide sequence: TGCAGCACAAAAGTCGACGGCTCTCAGCATTTT.

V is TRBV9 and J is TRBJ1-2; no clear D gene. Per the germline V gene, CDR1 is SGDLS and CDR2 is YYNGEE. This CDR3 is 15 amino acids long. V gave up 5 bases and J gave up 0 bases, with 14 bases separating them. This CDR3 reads CASSEQVWANYGYTF. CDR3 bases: TGTGCCAGCAGTGAACAAGTTTGGGCTAACTATGGCTACACCTTC.

For the CDR3, the DNA is TGCAGCGCGGGGGACAGGGGCTACGAGCAGTACTTC. It specifies CSAGDRGYEQYF. V is TRBV29-1 and J is TRBJ2-7, with 10 bases lining up with TRBD1. The CDR3 runs 12 residues. Germline V CDR1 and CDR2: SQVTM, ANQGSEA. Losses at the gene ends were 7 bases for V and 3 bases for J; bases not matched to a gene: 3.

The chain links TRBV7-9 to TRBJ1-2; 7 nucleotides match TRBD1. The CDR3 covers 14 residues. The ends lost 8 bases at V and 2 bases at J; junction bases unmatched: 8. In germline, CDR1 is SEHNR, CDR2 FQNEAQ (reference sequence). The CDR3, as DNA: TGTGCCAGCCGACCAGGGGGGGGGAACTATGGCTACACCTTC. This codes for CASRPGGGNYGYTF. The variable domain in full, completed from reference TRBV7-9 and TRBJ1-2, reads DTGVSQNPRHKITKRGQNVTFRCDPISEHNRLYWYRQTLGQGPEFLTYFQNEAQLEKSRLLSDRFSAERPKGSFSTLEIQRTEQGDSAMYLCASRPGGGNYGYTFGSGTRLTVV.